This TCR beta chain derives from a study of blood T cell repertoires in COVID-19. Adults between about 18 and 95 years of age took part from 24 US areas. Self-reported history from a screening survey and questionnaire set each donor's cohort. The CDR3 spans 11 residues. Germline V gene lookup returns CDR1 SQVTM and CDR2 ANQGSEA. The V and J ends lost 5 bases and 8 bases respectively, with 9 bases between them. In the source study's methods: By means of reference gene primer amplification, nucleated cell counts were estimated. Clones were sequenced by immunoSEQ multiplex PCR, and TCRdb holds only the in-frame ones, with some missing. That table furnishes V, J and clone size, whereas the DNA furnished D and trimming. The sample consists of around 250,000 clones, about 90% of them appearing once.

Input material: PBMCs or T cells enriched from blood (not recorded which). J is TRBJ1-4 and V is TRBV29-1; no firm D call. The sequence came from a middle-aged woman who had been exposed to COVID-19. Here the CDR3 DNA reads TGCAGCGTTCTTATCGGGGAAAAACTGTTTTTT. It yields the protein CSVLIGEKLFF. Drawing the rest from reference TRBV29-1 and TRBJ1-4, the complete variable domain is SAVISQKPSRDICQRGTSLTIQCQVDSQVTMMFWYRQQPGQSLTLIATANQGSEATYESGFVIDKFPISRPNLTFSTLTVSNMSPEDSSIYLCSVLIGEKLFFGSGTQLSVL.